The entry below gives a single T cell receptor beta chain sequence along with its context. The TCR beta CDR3 regions underwent amplification using RNA transcripts as the source. The HTBI primer set was used in a first-round RT-PCR of the TCR CDR3. TCRdb itself ran the multiplex PCR reads through MiXCR, one entry per CDR3 protein. The data show roughly 580,000 distinct CDR3 sequences, over 11% seen once. The data originate from a study of T cells in Graves' hyperthyroidism and ophthalmopathy. V gave up 0 bases and J gave up 2 bases, with 8 bases separating them. CDR1 and CDR2 (germline): SGHRS, YFSETQ. The CDR3 has 14 residues.

The TCR sequence derives from a woman aged 25 to 39 with Graves' hyperthyroidism that later progressed to Graves' ophthalmopathy. Specimen: blood. The chain joins TRBV5-1 to TRBJ2-5, with D unclear. The CDR3 reads CASSLVPGQETQYF. CDR3 nucleotides: TGCGCCAGCAGCTTGGTCCCAGGACAAGAGACCCAGTACTTC.